A single sample gave rise to the 20 T cell receptor beta chains below, sequenced in a study of shared clonotypes between healthy human individuals. Data came from immunoSEQ multiplex PCR; TCRdb stores just in-frame clones and leaves some out. The profile shows 2 million to 3 million clones, 93% of them singletons. Sequencing was done on a sample of naive CD4+ T cells from PBMCs. Subset meaning: CD45RA+ positively selected. These receptors all stem from a man between 18 and 35 years old in good health. Some clones in this sample may be carry-over from other donors' samples.

J is TRBJ1-2 and V is TRBV11-2; D is unclear. The V gene lost 2 bases and the J gene lost 2 bases, with 18 bases spanning the gap. CDR3 length equals 17 residues. Looked up from germline, CDR1 is SGHAT and CDR2 is FQNNGV. CDR3 sequence: CASSLYHTRGPNYGYTF. The CDR3 DNA follows: TGTGCCAGCAGCTTATACCATACACGAGGGCCCAACTATGGCTACACCTTC.

The V and J genes are TRBV6-6 and TRBJ2-3; D call uncertain. The CDR3 loop spans 13 amino acids. From germline, CDR1 is MNHNY and CDR2 SVGAGI (reference sequence). Trimming removed 5 bases at V and 1 base at J, with 7 bases between. The CDR3: CASSQPGTDTQYF. CDR3 bases: TGTGCCAGCAGTCAACCGGGCACAGATACGCAGTATTTT.

The rearrangement uses TRBV25-1 and TRBJ2-1, with 11 nucleotides matching TRBD2. CDR1 and CDR2 from the germline V gene are MGHDK and SYGVNS. Trimming at V came to 4 bases and at J to 2 bases, leaving 4 bases not matched to a gene. There are 16 residues in the CDR3. The CDR3 DNA sequence: TGTGCCAGCAGTGGATTACTAGCGGGGGCCTACAATGAGCAGTTCTTC. Translated, it gives CASSGLLAGAYNEQFF.

In this sample, this clone turned up once. The chain couples TRBV15 to TRBJ2-4; no clear D gene. The V end was cut by 0 bases, the J end by 0 bases, with 12 bases between. Looked up from germline, CDR1 is LNHNV and CDR2 is YYDKDF (reference sequence). The CDR3 length is 17 residues. CDR3 region: CATSRDRLELAKNIQYF. As DNA, the CDR3 is TGTGCCACCAGCAGAGATCGCCTGGAGCTAGCCAAAAACATTCAGTACTTC. Together with reference TRBV15 and TRBJ2-4, the CDR3 gives the full variable domain: DAMVIQNPRYQVTQFGKPVTLSCSQTLNHNVMYWYQQKSSQAPKLLFHYYDKDFNNEADTPDNFQSRRPNTSFCFLDIRSPGLGDTAMYLCATSRDRLELAKNIQYFGAGTRLSVL.

V usage is TRBV18 and J usage is TRBJ1-5; D ambiguous. The V end was cut by 3 bases, the J end by 0 bases, with 12 bases between. This CDR3 spans 16 amino acids. In germline, CDR1 is KGHSH, CDR2 LQKENI. For the CDR3, the DNA is TGTGCCAGCTCACCCGACCAGGTTATTAGCAATCAGCCCCAGCATTTT. Translating it yields CASSPDQVISNQPQHF.

V and J are TRBV7-2 and TRBJ1-2; D not certain. Trimming left V 0 bases short and J 6 bases short, with 11 bases between. The V gene's germline CDR1 is SGHTA and CDR2 FQGNSA. This CDR3 contains 14 residues. The CDR3 DNA reads as TGTGCCAGCAGCTTAGCGGCGGGGTTTGATGGCTACACCTTC. It encodes CASSLAAGFDGYTF.

The V and J genes are TRBV15 and TRBJ1-2, with 8 nucleotides matching TRBD1. V trimming: 0 bases; J trimming: 7 bases; junction bases outside the gene matches: 7. From germline, CDR1 is LNHNV and CDR2 YYDKDF (reference sequence). CDR3 length: 15 amino acids. CDR3 coding DNA: TGTGCCACCAGCAGAGATCACCAGGGGGCGGGTGGCTACACCTTC. Translated, it gives CATSRDHQGAGGYTF.

The V and J genes are TRBV25-1 and TRBJ2-3; 9 nucleotides align to TRBD2. The CDR3 length is 18 residues. V lost 1 base to trimming and J lost 3 bases; unmatched junction nucleotides: 11. In germline, CDR1 is MGHDK, CDR2 SYGVNS. This chain's CDR3 is CASSESPLSSGITDTQYF. Written as DNA, the CDR3 is TGTGCCAGCAGTGAATCCCCCCTCTCTAGCGGGATAACAGATACGCAGTATTTT. Combining the CDR3 with reference TRBV25-1 and TRBJ2-3 gives the whole variable domain EADIYQTPRYLVIGTGKKITLECSQTMGHDKMYWYQQDPGMELHLIHYSYGVNSTEKGDLSSESTVSRIRTEHFPLTLESARPSHTSQYLCASSESPLSSGITDTQYFGPGTRLTVL.

The CDR3 spells CASSVDRGRFEETQYF. CDR3 in DNA: TGTGCCAGCAGTGTAGACAGGGGGCGGTTTGAAGAGACCCAGTACTTC. This sequence joins TRBV2 and TRBJ2-5; 10 nucleotides align to TRBD1. This CDR3 comprises 16 residues. Germline CDR1 and CDR2: SNHLY and FYNNEI. Unmatched junction bases numbered 8, after V lost 4 bases and J lost 3 bases. The full variable domain, completed using reference TRBV2 and TRBJ2-5, is EPEVTQTPSHQVTQMGQEVILRCVPISNHLYFYWYRQILGQKVEFLVSFYNNEISEKSEIFDDQFSVERPDGSNFTLKIRSTKLEDSAMYFCASSVDRGRFEETQYFGPGTRLLVL.

This rearrangement joins TRBV7-2 to TRBJ1-2; a possible D gene is TRBD1 (6 bases). The ends were cut back, 5 bases at V and 4 bases at J, with 14 bases in the middle. This CDR3 is 14 amino acids long. Germline V CDR1 and CDR2: SGHTA, FQGNSA. The CDR3, as DNA: TGTGCCAGCAGCCCAAGGCGGACAGCCTATGGCTACACCTTC. Translated, it gives CASSPRRTAYGYTF.

This chain connects TRBV7-2 to TRBJ1-1; a possible D gene is TRBD1 (6 bases). Trimming removed 1 base at V and 4 bases at J, with 13 bases between. The germline CDR1 and CDR2 sequences are SGHTA and FQGNSA. This CDR3 has 15 amino acids. The CDR3 bases are TGTGCCAGCAGCTTAGGGGCCAGGGGTTTCACTGAAGCTTTCTTT. Amino acids: CASSLGARGFTEAFF.

V is TRBV7-8 and J is TRBJ1-6; D is possibly TRBD1 (6 bases). The CDR3 spans 14 residues. Germline V CDR1 and CDR2: SGHVS, FQNEAQ. Trimming removed 8 bases at V and 6 bases at J, with 14 bases between. The CDR3 sequence: CASGVRGGNSPLHF. CDR3 coding DNA: TGTGCCAGCGGGGTTAGGGGGGGTAATTCACCCCTCCACTTT.

The V gene is TRBV11-3, the J gene TRBJ2-5, with TRBD2 as a possible D gene (5 bases). CDR1 and CDR2 (germline): SGHNT, YENEEA. This CDR3 comprises 15 residues. The V end was cut by 2 bases, the J end by 1 base, with 11 bases between. The chain's CDR3 is CASSLRAGSQETQYF. DNA of the CDR3: TGTGCCAGCAGCTTACGTGCGGGCAGCCAAGAGACCCAGTACTTC. Supplemented by reference TRBV11-3 and TRBJ2-5, the full variable domain reads EAGVVQSPRYKIIEKKQPVAFWCNPISGHNTLYWYLQNLGQGPELLIRYENEEAVDDSQLPKDRFSAERLKGVDSTLKIQPAELGDSAVYLCASSLRAGSQETQYFGPGTRLLVL.

The chain uses TRBV5-1 and TRBJ2-7; D is ambiguous. Trimming removed 4 bases from V and 6 bases from J, with 17 bases in between. Germline CDR1 and CDR2: SGHRS and YFSETQ. CDR3 length: 14 amino acids. CDR3: CASSPARTPAEQYF. CDR3 coding DNA: TGCGCCAGCAGCCCAGCCAGGACCCCAGCCGAGCAGTACTTC.

This chain links TRBV5-4 with TRBJ2-7; 8 positions agree with TRBD1. J gave up 6 bases and V 3 bases, and 5 bases lay outside the gene matches. Germline values: CDR1 SGHNT, CDR2 YYREEE (reference sequence). The length of the CDR3 is 13 residues. In DNA, the CDR3 is TGTGCCAGCAGCTCGGACAGGGTGCCCGAGCAGTACTTC. Its protein product is CASSSDRVPEQYF.

V usage is TRBV18 and J usage is TRBJ1-2, with 8 bases lining up with TRBD1. Germline trimming cut 6 bases from V and 11 bases from J; bases unmatched to any gene: 5. This CDR3 spans 11 amino acids. CDR1 KGHSH and CDR2 LQKENI come from the germline V gene. The CDR3 sequence is CASSLQGAYTF. The CDR3 region has the DNA TGTGCCAGCTCCCTGCAGGGGGCTTACACCTTC.

The chain employs TRBV5-5 and TRBJ2-7; a possible D gene is TRBD1 (5 bases). Germline CDR1 is SGHKS and CDR2 is YYEKEE (reference sequence). CDR3 size: 17 residues. V shed 4 bases and J shed 2 bases, with 22 bases lying between them. CDR3 bases: TGTGCCAGCAGCGCCTGGTTTGGTGGGGAAGGGGCCTACGAGCAGTACTTC. Amino acid sequence: CASSAWFGGEGAYEQYF.

J is TRBJ2-2 and V is TRBV9; D call uncertain. Germline CDR1 reads SGDLS; CDR2 reads YYNGEE. This CDR3 has 11 amino acids. V was pared by 5 bases and J by 7 bases, with 6 bases between. The CDR3 sequence is CASRTNGELFF. As DNA, the CDR3 is TGTGCCAGCAGGACGAACGGGGAGCTGTTTTTT.

The V and J genes are TRBV27 and TRBJ2-1; TRBD2 might be the D (5 bases). In germline, CDR1 is MNHEY, CDR2 SMNVEV (reference sequence). V was cut by 2 bases and J by 3 bases, with 11 bases left in between. The CDR3 length is 15 residues. CDR3 in amino acids: CASSLRGNFYNEQFF. The CDR3 DNA follows: TGTGCCAGCAGTTTAAGAGGGAACTTCTACAATGAGCAGTTCTTC.

The rearrangement uses TRBV6-1 and TRBJ2-3, with D possibly called TRBD1 or TRBD2 (5 bases each). The CDR3 spans 14 residues. V was pared by 6 bases and J by 1 base, with 11 bases between. Germline CDR1 is MNHNS and CDR2 is SASEGT. CDR3 sequence (DNA): TGTGCCAGCAGCGGGGAAGGGGGCACAGATACGCAGTATTTT. Residues: CASSGEGGTDTQYF.